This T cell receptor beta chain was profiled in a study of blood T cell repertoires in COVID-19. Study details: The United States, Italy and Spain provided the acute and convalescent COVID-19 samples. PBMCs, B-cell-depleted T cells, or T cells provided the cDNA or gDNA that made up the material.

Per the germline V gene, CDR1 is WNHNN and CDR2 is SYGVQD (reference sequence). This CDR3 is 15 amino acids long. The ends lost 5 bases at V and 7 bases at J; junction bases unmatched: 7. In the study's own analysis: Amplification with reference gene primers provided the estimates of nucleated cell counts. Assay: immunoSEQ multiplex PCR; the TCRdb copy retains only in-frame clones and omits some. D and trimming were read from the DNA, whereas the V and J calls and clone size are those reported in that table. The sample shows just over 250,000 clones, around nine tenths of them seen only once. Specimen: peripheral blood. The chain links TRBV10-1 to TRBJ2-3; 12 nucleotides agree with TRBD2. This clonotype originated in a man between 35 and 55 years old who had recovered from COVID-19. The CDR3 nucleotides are TGCGCCAGCAGTCCTAGCGGGGGGGCCATAAATACGCAGTATTTT. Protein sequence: CASSPSGGAINTQYF.